This entry concerns a single T cell receptor (beta chain). The entry originates in a study of siplizumab effects on memory and regulatory T cells. Sequenced by immunoSEQ multiplex PCR; TCRdb stores in-frame clones only, minus some. Of some 100,000 clones in the sample, 90% to 95% were seen once. Trimming left V 1 base short and J 8 bases short, with 11 bases between. The V gene's germline CDR1 is LNHDA and CDR2 SQIVND (reference sequence). The CDR3 runs to 13 residues. The sequence was collected from a human donor in good health. The sample taken for sequencing was non-Treg CD4+ T cells sorted from blood. The chain employs TRBV19 and TRBJ1-1; D uncertain. CDR3: CASSIARVLEAFF. Written as DNA, the CDR3 is TGTGCCAGTAGTATAGCCCGAGTCTTAGAAGCTTTCTTT.